What follows is one T cell receptor beta chain and its context. This clone's antigen is unknown. The input lacks base qualities; no much larger clone sits a single base away. TCRbeta CDR3 regions were amplified from genomic DNA using the immunoSEQ Assay, a bias-controlled multiplex PCR. For the original study's pipeline: Nucleated cell counts per sample were estimated from amplification of reference gene primers within the assay. To quantify the absolute abundance of each unique TCRbeta CDR3 rearrangement, sequence reads were collapsed and filtered. For each sample, productive Simpson clonality was calculated by taking the square root of Simpson's diversity index across productive rearrangements. Imported from immuneACCESS, the table was reduced by TCRdb to in-frame sequences with V and J called. These copies leave out some clones; in studies compared against another copy, an unresolved V gene accounts for under half, and the cause of the remainder is not known. The V and J calls and the clone size are those of that table, but D and trimming were determined from the DNA. The sample includes over 150,000 clones, with 65% to 90% observed a single time. 12% of the sample is in the top ten clones.

This sample stems from a study of blood T cell repertoires in COVID-19 (dated by TCRdb to the early 2020s). Background for the entire study: Collaborator samples came from the United States, Italy and Spain and covered acute and convalescent phases of COVID-19. Deeply sampled blood TCRbeta repertoires from subjects exposed to, actively infected with, or recovered from COVID-19 were included in the dataset. The repertoires were released in a freely available public database meant as a resource for research on the immune response to SARS-CoV-2. Where available, HLA class I and class II types were obtained from metadata supplied by the sample provider rather than from assay-based typing. Samples came from the ongoing ImmuneRACE study (first 160 participants) plus 1,254 subjects from 6 global collaborators. Sample metadata almost always included a de-identified subject ID, COVID-19 status, age in years and sex. The prospective study material was composed of cDNA or gDNA derived from T cells, B-cell-depleted T cells, or PBMCs. Results and caveats for the whole study, not just this receptor: The quantity of clinical and demographic metadata differed by source and by participant and was supplied without curation.

V is reduced by 3 bases and J by 4 bases, leaving a spacing of 24 bases between them. The cysteine opens and the phenylalanine closes a CDR3 of 18 amino acids. This entry keeps only the CDR3 DNA: 54 bases, framed from base 1. The germline V gene encodes CDR1 KGHSH and CDR2 LQKENI. One collaborating source in Seattle enrolled patients while the patients were actively infected and followed the patients over time throughout the course of disease. Each collaborating institution followed its own protocols to collect whole blood in K2EDTA tubes. For TCRbeta analysis, collaborators shipped samples in one of three forms: frozen whole blood, isolated PBMCs, or DNA extracted from either of those sample types.

The TCR originated in an older woman with COVID-19, enrolled during active disease. The sequence links TRBV18 to TRBJ1-2; the D region possibly corresponds to TRBD1 (5 bases align). Sequencing input: peripheral blood. The CDR3 in this case is CASSPLPILGQRPYGYTF. The nucleotide sequence reads as follows: TGTGCCAGCTCACCTTTACCCATTTTGGGGCAGCGACCCTATGGCTACACCTTC.